This T cell receptor (beta chain) comes out of a study of Tregs in tolerant kidney transplant recipients. Whole-study findings and limits: Validation in larger populations is needed because few patients were studied.

A remark on this clone: As yet, its antigen is unknown.

There are 15 residues in the CDR3. CDR1 and CDR2 (germline): SGHVS, FNYEAQ. The germline V and J ends were trimmed by 4 bases and 2 bases, with 13 bases remaining between them. TCRdb's copy holds only in-frame clones and misses some; the assay was immunoSEQ multiplex PCR. The profile covers some 240,000 clones, with around 81% appearing a single time and around 0.6% taken by the ten largest. Unstimulated Tregs (CD4+CD25+CD127-) and CD4+CD25- non-Tregs were sorted from PBMCs. The source is a human donor in good health. Specimen: CD4+ T cells from blood. The rearrangement joins TRBV7-6 to TRBJ2-3; D is possibly TRBD1 (6 bases). The CDR3: CASSSNRAATDTQYF. DNA of the CDR3: TGTGCCAGCAGCTCTAACAGGGCTGCCACAGATACGCAGTATTTT.